The clone carrying this T cell receptor (beta chain) is a singleton in its sample. This record comes from a study of T cell changes during pregnancy in multiple sclerosis. Some clones are missing from TCRdb's copy, which holds only in-frame ones; the method was immunoSEQ multiplex PCR. Among about 89,000 clones listed, 94% were seen once. CDR1 and CDR2 from the germline V gene are SGHVS and FQNEAQ. Trimming took 5 bases from V and 1 from J, leaving 9 bases between them. CDR3 length: 13 residues. The V and J genes are TRBV7-8 and TRBJ2-7, with D perhaps matching TRBD1 (5 bases). This TCR was recovered from a female donor in good health, enrolled as a control in a pregnancy study. Here the sequenced sample was peripheral blood, taken after pregnancy. The CDR3, as DNA: TGTGCCAGCAGCAACGACAGATCCTACGAGCAGTACTTC. This codes for CASSNDRSYEQYF.